This is a list of T cell receptor beta chains from one sample in a study of patients and donors after allogeneic stem cell transplantation. TCRdb reprocessed the RT-PCR reads via MiXCR and lists one record per CDR3 protein. The sample holds about a million distinct CDR3 sequences, 18% seen once. The material sequenced was blood, either unsorted or a sorted T cell fraction (not recorded which). The receptors stem from a human donor who was either an allogeneic HSCT recipient or a stem cell or donor lymphocyte infusion donor (not recorded which). It is not recorded whose cells these are; they may come from a transplant donor. CDR3s include the opening cysteine and the closing phenylalanine or tryptophan. D genes are given only for firm matches. Clone size is not always given. Where it is, it says once, few, many or a class for expanded clones.

d_call | clone_size | j_call | v_call | cdr3_aa | cdr3_nt
TRBD1 | . | TRBJ1-1 | TRBV20-1 | CSATTGGGTEAFF | TGCAGTGCTACCACAGGGGGCGGGACTGAAGCTTTCTTT
TRBD2 | . | TRBJ2-5 | TRBV9 | CASSWGGAEETQYF | TGTGCCAGCAGTTGGGGGGGTGCAGAAGAGACCCAGTACTTC
TRBD2 | few | TRBJ2-2 | TRBV5-6 | CASSWTRLADSKRELFF | TGTGCCAGCAGCTGGACCCGACTAGCGGATTCAAAACGGGAGCTGTTTTTT
TRBD2 | few | TRBJ2-1 | TRBV12-3/TRBV12-4 | CASSLEGLAGGPYNEQFF | TGTGCCAGCAGTTTAGAGGGACTAGCGGGGGGGCCCTACAATGAGCAGTTCTTC
. | . | TRBJ1-1 | TRBV5-1 | CASSLNRADTEAFF | TGCGCCAGCAGCTTAAACAGGGCGGACACTGAAGCTTTCTTT
TRBD1 | . | TRBJ2-7 | TRBV20-1 | CSAYRGGEQYF | TGCAGTGCTTACAGGGGCGGAGAGCAGTACTTC
TRBD1 | few | TRBJ2-3 | TRBV27 | CASSPGQGVTDTQYF | TGTGCCAGCAGTCCAGGACAGGGGGTCACAGATACGCAGTATTTT
TRBD1 | few | TRBJ2-3 | TRBV12-3/TRBV12-4 | CASFPGGAPDPDTQYF | TGTGCCAGTTTTCCAGGGGGTGCCCCAGACCCCGATACGCAGTATTTT
TRBD2 | few | TRBJ2-2 | TRBV20-1 | CSARRLAGAGELFF | TGCAGTGCCAGAAGGCTAGCGGGGGCCGGGGAGCTGTTTTTT
. | . | TRBJ1-1 | TRBV6-5 | CASSYSPPATNTEAFF | TGTGCCAGCAGTTACTCGCCCCCCGCGACTAACACTGAAGCTTTCTTT
. | . | TRBJ1-2 | TRBV5-1 | CASSLGGGRTYGYTF | TGCGCCAGCAGCTTGGGGGGTGGACGGACCTATGGCTACACCTTC
. | . | TRBJ2-1 | TRBV3-1 | CASSQMVYYNEQFF | TGTGCCAGCAGCCAAATGGTCTATTACAATGAGCAGTTCTTC
. | few | TRBJ1-2 | TRBV20-1 | CSARDGVNYGYTF | TGCAGTGCGAGGGACGGCGTTAACTATGGCTACACCTTC
. | . | TRBJ1-6 | TRBV3-1 | CASSLRDSPLHF | TGTGCCAGCAGCCTCAGGGATTCACCCCTCCACTTT
. | few | TRBJ1-4 | TRBV3-1 | CASSQEGKLFF | TGTGCCAGCAGCCAAGAGGGAAAACTGTTTTTT
. | few | TRBJ1-3 | TRBV3-1 | CASSQAGIGNTIYF | TGTGCCAGCAGCCAAGCAGGGATTGGAAACACCATATATTTT
. | . | TRBJ1-2 | TRBV5-1 | CASSQRRPGRDYGYTF | TGCGCCAGCAGCCAACGTCGGCCGGGGCGAGACTATGGCTACACCTTC
. | few | TRBJ1-5 | TRBV7-2 | CASSPRRGDGPQHF | TGTGCCAGCAGCCCCCGGAGGGGGGATGGACCCCAGCATTTT
TRBD2 | many | TRBJ2-1 | TRBV29-1 | CSVENLADYNEQFF | TGCAGCGTTGAAAATCTAGCGGACTACAATGAGCAGTTCTTC
. | once | TRBJ2-7 | TRBV9 | CASSVATAENSYEQYF | TGTGCCAGCAGCGTAGCTACAGCGGAAAACTCCTACGAGCAGTACTTC
TRBD1 | few | TRBJ1-2 | TRBV7-2 | CASRGQGAWFGYTF | TGTGCCAGCAGGGGACAGGGGGCATGGTTTGGCTACACCTTC
. | . | TRBJ2-3 | TRBV5-6 | CASSLPGPSTDTQYF | TGTGCCAGCAGCCTACCGGGCCCTAGCACAGATACGCAGTATTTT
. | few | TRBJ1-5 | TRBV7-8 | CASSRMRTQPQHF | TGTGCCAGCAGCAGGATGCGGACCCAGCCCCAGCATTTT
TRBD1 | . | TRBJ1-1 | TRBV7-3 | CASSLRGGAWNTEAFF | TGTGCCAGCAGCTTAAGAGGGGGCGCTTGGAACACTGAAGCTTTCTTT
. | . | TRBJ1-1 | TRBV29-1 | CSVALLSGNTEAFF | TGCAGCGTGGCCCTCCTGTCGGGGAACACTGAAGCTTTCTTT
TRBD2 | . | TRBJ2-1 | TRBV18 | CASSQTSGGSYNEQFF | TGTGCCAGCTCACAAACTAGCGGGGGATCCTACAATGAGCAGTTCTTC
. | few | TRBJ2-6 | TRBV5-1 | CASSSQIGSGANVLTF | TGCGCCAGCAGCTCCCAGATTGGCTCTGGGGCCAACGTCCTGACTTTC
. | . | TRBJ1-2 | TRBV20-1 | CSALDPINYGYTF | TGCAGTGCTCTGGATCCTATTAACTATGGCTACACCTTC
. | . | TRBJ1-5 | TRBV2 | CASKDSNQPQHF | TGTGCCAGCAAGGATAGCAATCAGCCCCAGCATTTT
. | few | TRBJ1-2 | TRBV12-3/TRBV12-4 | CASTRAGGRGYTF | TGTGCCAGCACCCGTGCGGGGGGGCGCGGCTACACCTTC
. | few | TRBJ2-7 | TRBV5-1 | CASRREGGRSYEQYF | TGCGCCAGCCGCCGCGAGGGGGGGCGCTCCTACGAGCAGTACTTC
TRBD1 | few | TRBJ1-1 | TRBV6-1 | CASRPDRENTEAFF | TGTGCCAGCAGACCGGACAGGGAGAACACTGAAGCTTTCTTT
. | few | TRBJ1-2 | TRBV18 | CASSPVVSRGYGYTF | TGTGCCAGCTCACCAGTAGTTAGTCGGGGCTATGGCTACACCTTC
TRBD2 | . | TRBJ2-7 | TRBV12-3/TRBV12-4 | CASSKGLAGTYEQYF | TGTGCCAGCAGTAAGGGACTAGCGGGTACCTACGAGCAGTACTTC
. | . | TRBJ2-3 | TRBV2 | CAGGADTDTQYF | TGTGCTGGGGGGGCGGACACAGATACGCAGTATTTT
. | . | TRBJ2-3 | TRBV5-1 | CASSLVLSDTQYF | TGCGCCAGCAGCTTGGTCCTTTCAGATACGCAGTATTTT
. | . | TRBJ1-3 | TRBV5-1 | CASSVPTGKAGNTIYF | TGCGCCAGCAGCGTACCAACAGGGAAAGCTGGAAACACCATATATTTT
TRBD2 | few | TRBJ2-1 | TRBV27 | CASTLRGGSGKQFF | TGTGCCAGCACATTGCGCGGGGGGAGTGGTAAGCAGTTCTTC
. | few | TRBJ2-7 | TRBV7-9 | CASSRRTTPYEQYF | TGTGCCAGCAGTCGACGGACCACGCCCTACGAGCAGTACTTC
TRBD1 | few | TRBJ1-4 | TRBV29-1 | CSVEDPDREGAEKLFF | TGCAGCGTTGAAGATCCTGACAGGGAGGGGGCTGAAAAACTGTTTTTT
TRBD1 | few | TRBJ2-3 | TRBV3-1 | CASSSRDRATDTQYF | TGTGCCAGCAGCTCTAGGGACAGGGCCACAGATACGCAGTATTTT
. | . | TRBJ2-7 | TRBV28 | CASSFLNRIYEQYF | TGTGCCAGCAGTTTTTTGAACAGGATCTACGAGCAGTACTTC
. | few | TRBJ2-2 | TRBV6-1 | CASSGRGNGELFF | TGTGCCAGCAGTGGACGTGGGAATGGGGAGCTGTTTTTT